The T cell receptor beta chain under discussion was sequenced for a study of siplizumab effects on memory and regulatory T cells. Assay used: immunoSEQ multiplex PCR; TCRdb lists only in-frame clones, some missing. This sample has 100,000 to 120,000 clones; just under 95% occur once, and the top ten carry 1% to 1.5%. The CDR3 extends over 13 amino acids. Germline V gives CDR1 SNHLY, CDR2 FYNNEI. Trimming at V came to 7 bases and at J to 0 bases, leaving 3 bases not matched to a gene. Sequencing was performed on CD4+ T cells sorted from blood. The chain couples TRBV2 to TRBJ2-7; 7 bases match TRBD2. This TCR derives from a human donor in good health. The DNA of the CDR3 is TGTGCCAGCAAACGGGAGGACTCCTACGAGCAGTACTTC. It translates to CASKREDSYEQYF. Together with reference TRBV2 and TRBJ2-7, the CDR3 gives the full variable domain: EPEVTQTPSHQVTQMGQEVILRCVPISNHLYFYWYRQILGQKVEFLVSFYNNEISEKSEIFDDQFSVERPDGSNFTLKIRSTKLEDSAMYFCASKREDSYEQYFGPGTRLTVT.